The 19 T cell receptor beta chains given below trace back to one sample, sequenced in a study of response to subunit inactivated influenza vaccine. TCRdb processed the RT-PCR reads anew with MiXCR; each CDR3 protein has one entry. The data contain about 520,000 distinct CDR3 sequences, about 7.2% of them singletons. The starting material was PBMCs from blood, obtained less than 30 months after vaccination. The receptor source for this set is a man in his fifties or sixties who received an inactivated influenza vaccine.

The genes are TRBV11-2 and TRBJ2-7; 9 positions agree with TRBD1. The length of the CDR3 is 15 residues. Per the germline V gene, CDR1 is SGHAT and CDR2 is FQNNGV. V was clipped by 6 bases and J by 0 bases; unmatched bases: 6. This chain's CDR3 is CASRTDRGGSYEQYF. The CDR3 nucleotides are TGTGCCAGCAGAACAGACAGGGGGGGCTCCTACGAGCAGTACTTC.

This chain joins TRBV9 and TRBJ2-3, with 7 bases lining up with TRBD2. The CDR3 totals 16 residues. J lost 2 bases, V lost 0 bases, and 6 bases had no gene match. In germline, CDR1 is SGDLS, CDR2 YYNGEE. The CDR3 loop is CASSVGRGGDTDTQYF. CDR3 coding DNA: TGTGCCAGCAGCGTAGGGCGCGGGGGTGACACAGATACGCAGTATTTT.

In this sample, this clonotype turned up many times. The chain carries TRBV15 and TRBJ2-1; 12 bases fit TRBD2. Germline assignment: CDR1 LNHNV and CDR2 YYDKDF (reference sequence). The CDR3 has 18 amino acids. V shed 1 base and J 1 base; nucleotides not matched to a gene: 5. CDR3 region: CATSRARTSGISYNEQFF. CDR3 coding DNA: TGTGCCACCAGCAGAGCCCGGACTAGCGGGATATCCTACAATGAGCAGTTCTTC.

The chain joins TRBV29-1 to TRBJ1-1; D may be TRBD1 (6 bases). V shed 6 bases and J shed 9 bases, with 11 bases lying between them. This CDR3 spans 10 amino acids. CDR1 is SQVTM and CDR2 is ANQGSEA in the germline V gene. CDR3 loop: CSVPGHKAFF. DNA of the CDR3: TGCAGCGTCCCGGGACACAAAGCTTTCTTT.

The CDR3 region is CASESDEPYEQYF. The CDR3 DNA sequence: TGTGCCTCCGAATCGGACGAACCCTACGAGCAGTACTTC. The rearrangement links TRBV10-3 to TRBJ2-7, with unresolved D. V lost 11 bases and J lost 2, with 16 bases in between. The length of the CDR3 is 13 residues. Looked up from germline, CDR1 is ENHRY and CDR2 is SYGVKD.

The J gene is TRBJ1-5, the V gene TRBV27; TRBD1 aligns across 10 bases. The length of the CDR3 is 14 residues. Trimming at V came to 5 bases and at J to 4 bases, leaving 2 bases not matched to a gene. Germline assignment: CDR1 MNHEY and CDR2 SMNVEV (reference sequence). The CDR3 is CASSRQGANQPQHF. The CDR3 DNA reads TGTGCCAGCAGTCGACAGGGGGCGAATCAGCCCCAGCATTTT.

The sample holds a few counts of this clonotype. This sequence joins TRBV6-1 and TRBJ1-1; D may be TRBD1 (5 bases). CDR3 length: 14 amino acids. CDR1 and CDR2 from the germline V gene are MNHNS and SASEGT. V was clipped by 6 bases and J by 3 bases, with 14 bases between them. This CDR3 is CASRLQRGDTEAFF. The DNA for the CDR3 is TGTGCCAGCAGACTACAACGGGGGGACACTGAAGCTTTCTTT.

This clonotype was recorded a few times. This chain connects TRBV4-3 to TRBJ1-2; 9 bases align to TRBD1. Germline assignment: CDR1 LGHNA and CDR2 YSLEER. The ends lost 3 bases at V and 8 bases at J; junction bases unmatched: 4. CDR3 length: 13 residues. CDR3 nucleotides: TGCGCCAGCAGCCAGGCGACAGGGGGAGGCTACACCTTC. Its protein is CASSQATGGGYTF.

The genes are TRBV12-3 or TRBV12-4 and TRBJ2-7; the D gene could be TRBD1 or TRBD2 (5 bases each). This CDR3 has 14 amino acids. V shed 7 bases and J shed 6 bases, with 19 bases lying between them. The CDR3: CASTLDGAPSEQYF. The CDR3 DNA follows: TGTGCCAGCACCCTAGACGGGGCCCCGAGCGAGCAGTACTTC.

This clonotype turned up a few times. Here the CDR3 reads CASHPGFSSNQPQHF. CDR3 DNA: TGTGCCAGCCACCCCGGTTTCAGTAGCAATCAGCCCCAGCATTTT. The V call is TRBV25-1, the J call TRBJ1-5; D uncertain. V was cut by 8 bases and J by 0 bases, with 14 bases left in between. Germline V gene sequence: CDR1 MGHDK, CDR2 SYGVNS. There are 15 residues in the CDR3. The complete variable domain, with remaining parts taken from reference TRBV25-1 and TRBJ1-5, reads EADIYQTPRYLVIGTGKKITLECSQTMGHDKMYWYQQDPGMELHLIHYSYGVNSTEKGDLSSESTVSRIRTEHFPLTLESARPSHTSQYLCASHPGFSSNQPQHFGDGTRLSIL.

This clonotype was counted many times. The CDR3 bases are TGTGCCAGCAGTGAAGGGATAGCGGGGCTATCGGAGACCCAGTACTTC. Translating it yields CASSEGIAGLSETQYF. The gene calls are TRBV2 and TRBJ2-5; TRBD2 matches at 8 bases. With V trimmed by 1 base and J by 5 bases, 9 bases remained unmatched. The germline CDR1 and CDR2 sequences are SNHLY and FYNNEI. This CDR3 is built from 16 residues. Full variable domain (outside the CDR3, taken from reference TRBV2 and TRBJ2-5): EPEVTQTPSHQVTQMGQEVILRCVPISNHLYFYWYRQILGQKVEFLVSFYNNEISEKSEIFDDQFSVERPDGSNFTLKIRSTKLEDSAMYFCASSEGIAGLSETQYFGPGTRLLVL.

The chain has TRBV24-1 and TRBJ2-5, with TRBD1 matching 10 bases. Trimming cost V 1 base and J 1 base; bases outside gene matches: 2. The length of the CDR3 is 16 residues. Germline V lookup: CDR1 KGHDR, CDR2 SFDVKD. Here the CDR3 DNA reads TGTGCCACCAGTGATTTAAGACAGGGGGCCCAAGAGACCCAGTACTTC. Its translation is CATSDLRQGAQETQYF.

This clonotype has just a few counts. The chain combines TRBV4-3 with TRBJ2-7, with D perhaps TRBD1 (5 bases). The CDR3 contains 15 residues. Trimming cost V 2 bases and J 3 bases, with 14 bases left between them. The germline V gene has CDR1 LGHNA and CDR2 YSLEER. CDR3 region: CASSQYPTELYEQYF. CDR3 bases: TGCGCCAGCAGCCAATATCCGACAGAACTCTACGAGCAGTACTTC.

The genes are TRBV4-2 and TRBJ2-1, with 12 positions matching TRBD2. Germline CDR1 is LGHNA and CDR2 is YNFKEQ. This CDR3 comprises 15 residues. V lost 4 bases and J lost 7; bases outside the gene matches: 5. CDR3: CASSLLAGGENEQFF. As DNA, the CDR3 is TGTGCCAGCAGCCTTCTAGCGGGGGGGGAGAATGAGCAGTTCTTC.

This clonotype occurred a few times. This CDR3 reads CASSYKQGALGEKLFF. The CDR3 DNA sequence: TGTGCCAGCAGCTATAAACAGGGGGCGCTCGGTGAAAAACTGTTTTTT. The chain uses TRBV7-9 and TRBJ1-4; 9 nucleotides align to TRBD1. CDR1 and CDR2 from the germline V gene are SEHNR and FQNEAQ (reference sequence). Trimming cost V 4 bases and J 7 bases; bases outside gene matches: 10. The CDR3 runs 16 residues.

Only a few counts were recorded for this clonotype. The chain recombines TRBV6-2 or TRBV6-3 with TRBJ2-4; D unclear. From germline, CDR1 is MNHEY and CDR2 SVGEGT. Trimming stripped 0 bases from V and 11 bases from J, with 8 bases between. The CDR3 contains 12 residues. The CDR3 loop reads CASSYSAIVQYF. As DNA, the CDR3 is TGTGCCAGCAGTTACTCGGCAATAGTTCAGTACTTC.

The J gene is TRBJ2-3, the V gene TRBV20-1, with 11 positions matching TRBD2. CDR1 and CDR2 (germline): DFQATT, SNEGSKA (reference sequence). This CDR3 contains 16 residues. With 2 bases clipped from V and 4 bases from J, the junction kept 8 bases outside the gene matches. CDR3 in amino acids: CSARLLAGGPADTQYF. The DNA for the CDR3 is TGCAGTGCTAGACTCTTAGCGGGGGGGCCGGCAGATACGCAGTATTTT.

This clonotype was observed a handful of times. The chain combines TRBV20-1 with TRBJ2-3; no definite D call. Germline V gene data show CDR1 as DFQATT and CDR2 as SNEGSKA (reference sequence). CDR3 size: 10 residues. Trimming took 7 bases from V and 9 from J, leaving 11 bases between them. The CDR3 region has the DNA TGCAGTGTGCCGGCACCAACGCAGTATTTT. It encodes CSVPAPTQYF.

On this clonotype itself: Its ends do not fully match the called genes, so a read error is possible. This sequence joins TRBV11-2 and TRBJ2-5; D may correspond to TRBD1 or TRBD2 (7 bases each). The CDR3 is 18 residues long. In germline, CDR1 is SGHAT, CDR2 FQNNGV. CDR3 DNA: TGTGCCAGCAGCTCCTTTGAGGGGGCGACGGAGGGGCGGGAGACCCGGTACTTC. As protein: CASSSFEGATEGRETRYF.